These 26 T cell receptor beta chains share one sample of origin, sequenced in a study of OX40 agonist ivuxolimab in advanced cancers. TCRdb's table, derived via immunoSEQ multiplex PCR, lists solely in-frame clones and lacks some. The sample has around 50,000 clones, around 84% seen once; the top ten hold roughly 21%. The specimen comprised CD4+ or CD8+ T cells sorted from blood, sampled in a trial of the OX40 agonist ivuxolimab. Source of these receptors: an adult with an advanced solid tumor such as melanoma, head and neck, liver or kidney cancer.

The chain recombines TRBV10-3 with TRBJ1-5, with D unresolved. Deletions cut 3 bases from V and 5 bases from J, with 14 bases between. There are 15 residues in the CDR3. Germline V gives CDR1 ENHRY, CDR2 SYGVKD. As DNA, the CDR3 is TGTGCCATCAGTGACCCGGAGGAGGGTGATCAGCCCCAGCATTTT. Protein sequence: CAISDPEEGDQPQHF.

The V gene is TRBV27, the J gene TRBJ1-2; TRBD1 is a possible D gene (5 bases). Germline V lookup: CDR1 MNHEY, CDR2 SMNVEV (reference sequence). The CDR3 has 14 amino acids. Trimming removed 3 bases from V and 4 bases from J, with 12 bases in between. CDR3 amino acids: CASSFGGLGYGYTF. Here the CDR3 DNA reads TGTGCCAGCAGTTTTGGGGGATTGGGCTATGGCTACACCTTC.

The gene calls are TRBV6-6 and TRBJ2-5; D might be TRBD2 (6 bases). The V end was cut by 2 bases, the J end by 3 bases, with 13 bases between. CDR3 length: 15 residues. From germline, CDR1 is MNHNY and CDR2 SVGAGI (reference sequence). The CDR3 loop reads CASSYVEGRKETQYF. The DNA of the CDR3 is TGTGCCAGCAGTTACGTCGAGGGGAGGAAAGAGACCCAGTACTTC.

The J gene is TRBJ2-2, the V gene TRBV7-2, with a weak D call TRBD1 (6 bases). Germline lookup yields CDR1 SGHTA and CDR2 FQGNSA. V shed 4 bases and J shed 2 bases, with 14 bases lying between them. The CDR3 is made up of 16 amino acids. The CDR3 nucleotides read TGTGCCAGCAGCTCCGGACAGACTTATAACACCGGGGAGCTGTTTTTT. This codes for CASSSGQTYNTGELFF.

The V gene is TRBV29-1, the J gene TRBJ2-3; 11 bases are a match to TRBD2. With V trimmed by 4 bases and J by 1 base, 1 base remained unmatched. Looked up from germline, CDR1 is SQVTM and CDR2 is ANQGSEA. CDR3 size: 14 residues. The CDR3 DNA is TGCAGCGTTGCGACTAGCGGGGGCACAGATACGCAGTATTTT. Translating it yields CSVATSGGTDTQYF.

The chain links TRBV2 to TRBJ1-1; D is undetermined. CDR3 length equals 14 residues. Germline CDR1 and CDR2: SNHLY and FYNNEI. Trimming took 3 bases from V and 6 from J, leaving 14 bases between them. In DNA form, the CDR3 reads TGTGCCAGCAGTGAGGGCCAGGAAGAGGCTGAAGCTTTCTTT. It translates to CASSEGQEEAEAFF.

The chain couples TRBV13 to TRBJ1-5; D not certain. Per germline, CDR1 PRHDT and CDR2 FYEKMQ (reference sequence). CDR3 size: 12 residues. Trimming took off 0 bases at V and 8 bases at J, with 5 bases between the two ends. The CDR3 loop reads CASSLGGKPQHF. For the CDR3, the DNA is TGTGCCAGCAGCTTAGGTGGCAAGCCCCAGCATTTT.

The V gene is TRBV4-2, the J gene TRBJ1-6; D not resolved. V was pared by 4 bases and J by 5 bases, with 12 bases between. The germline CDR1 and CDR2 sequences are LGHNA and YNFKEQ. CDR3 length: 15 amino acids. CDR3 coding DNA: TGTGCCAGCAGCCCTGCGGAATTTAATAATTCACCCCTCCACTTT. This gives the protein CASSPAEFNNSPLHF.

This rearrangement joins TRBV19 to TRBJ1-3; D is ambiguous. Germline CDR1 and CDR2: LNHDA and SQIVND (reference sequence). The CDR3 contains 15 residues. With 3 bases removed from V and 1 base from J, the gap between germline ends came to 10 bases. The CDR3 sequence is CASSIGGPSGNTIYF. The CDR3 nucleotides read TGTGCCAGTAGTATTGGAGGGCCGTCTGGAAACACCATATATTTT.

The chain is built from TRBV7-3 and TRBJ2-2; D unclear. CDR1 is SGHTA, CDR2 FQGTGA, per germline. The V and J ends lost 2 bases and 0 bases respectively, with 7 bases between them. The CDR3 contains 15 residues. The CDR3 sequence: CASSLDGPNTGELFF. The CDR3 DNA reads as TGTGCCAGCAGCTTAGACGGGCCGAACACCGGGGAGCTGTTTTTT.

J is TRBJ1-1 and V is TRBV29-1; no reliable D call. Germline V gene data show CDR1 as SQVTM and CDR2 as ANQGSEA. V lost 2 bases and J 5 bases, leaving 9 bases between the germline ends. The CDR3 runs to 12 residues. The CDR3 loop is CSVETDGTEAFF. In DNA form, the CDR3 reads TGCAGCGTTGAAACCGACGGGACTGAAGCTTTCTTT.

CDR3 amino acids: CASSQGRGTEAFF. CDR3 nucleotides: TGTGCCAGCAGCCAAGGAAGGGGGACTGAAGCTTTCTTT. The J gene is TRBJ1-1, the V gene TRBV4-2, with D maybe TRBD1 (6 bases). This CDR3 is built from 13 residues. CDR1 is LGHNA and CDR2 is YNFKEQ in the germline V gene. Trimming took 1 base from V and 5 from J, leaving 8 bases between them.

This chain joins TRBV7-6 and TRBJ2-2, with D uncertain. Germline loops: CDR1 SGHVS, CDR2 FNYEAQ. The CDR3 has 13 amino acids. Between the trimmed V and J ends, which lost 1 base and 7 bases, there was a span of 7 bases. CDR3 protein: CASSLEVGGELFF. The DNA for the CDR3 is TGTGCCAGCAGCTTAGAAGTGGGCGGGGAGCTGTTTTTT. Based on the CDR3 plus reference TRBV7-6 and TRBJ2-2, the full variable domain is GAGVSQSPRYKVTKRGQDVALRCDPISGHVSLYWYRQALGQGPEFLTYFNYEAQQDKSGLPNDRFSAERPEGSISTLTIQRTEQRDSAMYRCASSLEVGGELFFGEGSRLTVL.

The gene calls are TRBV7-9 and TRBJ2-1, with 12 positions matching TRBD2. J gave up 4 bases and V 4 bases, and 5 bases lay outside the gene matches. The germline gives CDR1 SEHNR, CDR2 FQNEAQ (reference sequence). CDR3 length equals 16 residues. CDR3 sequence reads: CASSSWTSGVYNEQFF. CDR3 DNA: TGTGCCAGCAGCTCTTGGACTAGCGGGGTTTACAATGAGCAGTTCTTC.

The sample holds a few counts of this clone. In the same sample, other DNA sequences code for this CDR3. The chain uses TRBV2 and TRBJ2-1; no clear D gene. Between the trimmed V and J ends, which lost 7 bases and 5 bases, there was a span of 6 bases. Germline CDR1 SNHLY, CDR2 FYNNEI. The CDR3 covers 11 residues. The CDR3 is CASTRNNEQFF. In nucleotides, the CDR3 is TGTGCCAGCACCCGAAACAATGAGCAGTTCTTC.

The chain employs TRBV6-4 and TRBJ1-5; D perhaps matches TRBD1 (5 bases). The CDR3 runs to 16 residues. V dropped 3 bases and J dropped 5 bases, with 17 bases sitting between them. Germline CDR1 reads MRHNA; CDR2 reads SNTAGT. CDR3 residues: CASSEEGRARYQPQHF. In nucleotides, the CDR3 is TGTGCCAGCAGTGAAGAAGGCAGGGCTCGGTATCAGCCCCAGCATTTT.

The V call is TRBV28, the J call TRBJ1-6, with D possibly TRBD1 on 5 matching bases. V was trimmed by 2 bases and J by 11 bases, leaving 16 bases between them. The CDR3 covers 15 residues. CDR1 and CDR2 from the germline V gene are MDHEN and SYDVKM. The CDR3 protein is CASSLKTVDGTPLHF. The CDR3 DNA is TGTGCCAGCAGTTTAAAGACAGTAGATGGGACACCCCTCCACTTT.

V gene TRBV5-5 combines with J gene TRBJ2-7; 10 bases line up with TRBD1. The germline CDR1 and CDR2 sequences are SGHKS and YYEKEE (reference sequence). The length of the CDR3 is 15 residues. J lost 6 bases, V lost 4 bases, and 10 bases had no gene match. DNA of the CDR3: TGTGCCAGCAGCCATTTATGGACAGGGGGGTCCGAGCAGTACGTC. Translating it yields CASSHLWTGGSEQYV.

In DNA, the CDR3 is TGTGCCAGCAGCTTTTCTGGGGCCAGGGAGACCCAGTACTTC. Its translation: CASSFSGARETQYF. The chain uses TRBV7-9 and TRBJ2-5; perhaps TRBD1 as D (5 bases). The CDR3 totals 14 residues. Trimming left V 3 bases short and J 5 bases short, with 13 bases between. Germline CDR1 SEHNR, CDR2 FQNEAQ (reference sequence).

This clone was counted only a few times. This chain connects TRBV7-2 to TRBJ1-1; D remains unclear. CDR3 length equals 14 residues. V was pared by 2 bases and J by 2 bases, with 9 bases between. CDR1 SGHTA and CDR2 FQGNSA come from the germline V gene. CDR3: CASSLYQANTEAFF. CDR3 bases: TGTGCCAGCAGCTTATACCAGGCAAACACTGAAGCTTTCTTT.

This clone has ten or more counts. V usage is TRBV7-9 and J usage is TRBJ2-2; D is unresolved. The CDR3 length is 16 residues. Trimming cost V 7 bases and J 8 bases, with 23 bases left between them. Germline CDR1 SEHNR, CDR2 FQNEAQ (reference sequence). The DNA of the CDR3 is TGTGCCAGCAACTCGCAACAAGCAAGACACCGGGGGGAGCTGTTTTTT. Translating it yields CASNSQQARHRGELFF.

The chain is built from TRBV7-9 and TRBJ1-2, with 9 bases lining up with TRBD1. The CDR3 extends over 14 amino acids. Germline CDR1 and CDR2: SEHNR and FQNEAQ (reference sequence). The junction had 8 bases not matched to a gene; V was cut back by 4 bases and J by 8 bases. CDR3 nucleotides: TGTGCCAGCAGCTCTTCCGGGACAGGGAAAGGCTACACCTTC. This gives the protein CASSSSGTGKGYTF.

The chain has TRBV4-1 and TRBJ2-1, with TRBD2 matching 8 bases. V lost 6 bases, J lost 5 bases, and 6 bases stayed unmatched. This CDR3 is built from 14 residues. Germline V lookup: CDR1 MGHRA, CDR2 YSYEKL. The CDR3 spells CASRTSEYNNEQFF. DNA of the CDR3: TGCGCCAGCAGGACTAGCGAGTACAACAATGAGCAGTTCTTC.

J is TRBJ2-3 and V is TRBV5-6; D is undetermined. Germline CDR1 and CDR2: SGHDT and YYEEEE. This CDR3 is 12 amino acids long. The V end lost 3 bases, the J end lost 4 bases, and 6 bases lay between the germline ends. As DNA, the CDR3 is TGTGCCAGCAGCTCTATAGCAGATACGCAGTATTTT. Amino acids: CASSSIADTQYF. Variable domain in full (rest from reference TRBV5-6 and TRBJ2-3): DAGVTQSPTHLIKTRGQQVTLRCSPKSGHDTVSWYQQALGQGPQFIFQYYEEEERQRGNFPDRFSGHQFPNYSSELNVNALLLGDSALYLCASSSIADTQYFGPGTRLTVL.

V is TRBV9 and J is TRBJ1-6; 8 positions agree with TRBD1. Germline lookup yields CDR1 SGDLS and CDR2 YYNGEE. The V segment lost 4 bases and the J segment 9 bases; nucleotides outside the gene matches: 9. The CDR3 has 15 residues. The CDR3 DNA follows: TGTGCCAGCAGCCCCGACAGGGGATTGGGTTCACCCCTCCACTTT. Translation: CASSPDRGLGSPLHF.

The J gene is TRBJ2-3, the V gene TRBV4-2; the match to TRBD2 covers 13 bases. V shed 5 bases, J shed 5 bases, and the junction held 10 bases outside the gene matches. CDR3 length: 17 residues. CDR1 and CDR2 from the germline V gene are LGHNA and YNFKEQ. DNA for the CDR3: TGTGCCAGCAGCTCACGACTAGCGGGGGGCCAAGGAGATACGCAGTATTTT. It encodes CASSSRLAGGQGDTQYF.